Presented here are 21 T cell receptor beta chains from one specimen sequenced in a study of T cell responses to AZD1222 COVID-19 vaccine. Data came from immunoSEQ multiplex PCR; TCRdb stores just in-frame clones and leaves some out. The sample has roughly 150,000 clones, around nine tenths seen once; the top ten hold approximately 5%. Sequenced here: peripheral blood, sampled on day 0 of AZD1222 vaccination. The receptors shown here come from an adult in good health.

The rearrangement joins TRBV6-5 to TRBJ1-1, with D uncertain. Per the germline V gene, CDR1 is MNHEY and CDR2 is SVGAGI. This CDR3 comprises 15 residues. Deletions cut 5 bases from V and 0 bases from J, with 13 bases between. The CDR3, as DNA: TGTGCCAGCAGTCCCCTGGCCCTAATGAACACTGAAGCTTTCTTT. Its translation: CASSPLALMNTEAFF.

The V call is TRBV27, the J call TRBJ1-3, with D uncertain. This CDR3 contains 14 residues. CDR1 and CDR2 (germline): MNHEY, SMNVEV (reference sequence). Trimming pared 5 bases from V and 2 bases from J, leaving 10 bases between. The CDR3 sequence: CASSPGVPGNTIYF. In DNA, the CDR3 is TGTGCCAGCAGTCCGGGTGTCCCTGGAAACACCATATATTTT.

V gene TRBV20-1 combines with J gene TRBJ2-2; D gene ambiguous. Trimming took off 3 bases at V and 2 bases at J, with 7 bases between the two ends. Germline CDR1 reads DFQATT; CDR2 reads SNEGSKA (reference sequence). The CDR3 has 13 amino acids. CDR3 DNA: TGCAGTGCTAGTGACGGAAACACCGGGGAGCTGTTTTTT. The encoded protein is CSASDGNTGELFF.

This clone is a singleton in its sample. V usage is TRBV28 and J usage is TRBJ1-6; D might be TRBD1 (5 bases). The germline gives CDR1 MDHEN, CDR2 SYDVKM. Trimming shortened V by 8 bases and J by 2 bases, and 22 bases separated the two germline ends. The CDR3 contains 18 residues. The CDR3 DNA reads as TGTGCCAGCTTCCCAACTCCGGGGCCAGTACCCTATAATTCACCCCTCCACTTT. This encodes CASFPTPGPVPYNSPLHF.

The CDR3, as DNA: TGTGCCAGCAGCTTCCCCGACAATTCCTACGAGCAGTACTTC. Translating gives CASSFPDNSYEQYF. The chain joins TRBV5-4 to TRBJ2-7; no firm D call. The CDR3 runs 14 residues. The germline V gene has CDR1 SGHNT and CDR2 YYREEE (reference sequence). The ends were cut back, 2 bases at V and 1 base at J, with 10 bases in the middle.

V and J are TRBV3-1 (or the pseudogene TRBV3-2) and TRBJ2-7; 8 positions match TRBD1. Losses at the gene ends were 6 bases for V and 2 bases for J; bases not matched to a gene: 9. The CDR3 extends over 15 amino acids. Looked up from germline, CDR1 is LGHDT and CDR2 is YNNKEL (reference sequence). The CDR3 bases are TGTGCCAGCAGTATGTCGACAGGGGCCCCCTACGAGCAGTACTTC. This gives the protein CASSMSTGAPYEQYF.

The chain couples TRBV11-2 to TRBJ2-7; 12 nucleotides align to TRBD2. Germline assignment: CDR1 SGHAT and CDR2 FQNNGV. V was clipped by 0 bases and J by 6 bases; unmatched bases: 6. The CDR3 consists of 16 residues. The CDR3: CASSLERASGRGEQYF. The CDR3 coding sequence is TGTGCCAGCAGCTTAGAGCGGGCTAGCGGGAGGGGCGAGCAGTACTTC.

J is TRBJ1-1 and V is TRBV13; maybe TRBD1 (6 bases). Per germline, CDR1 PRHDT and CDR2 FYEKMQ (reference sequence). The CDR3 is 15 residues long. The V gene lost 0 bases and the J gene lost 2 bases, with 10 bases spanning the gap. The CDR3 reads CASSLGRGPNTEAFF. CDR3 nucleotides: TGTGCCAGCAGCTTAGGCAGGGGCCCTAACACTGAAGCTTTCTTT. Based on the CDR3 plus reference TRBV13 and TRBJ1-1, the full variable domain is AAGVIQSPRHLIKEKRETATLKCYPIPRHDTVYWYQQGPGQDPQFLISFYEKMQSDKGSIPDRFSAQQFSDYHSELNMSSLELGDSALYFCASSLGRGPNTEAFFGQGTRLTVV.

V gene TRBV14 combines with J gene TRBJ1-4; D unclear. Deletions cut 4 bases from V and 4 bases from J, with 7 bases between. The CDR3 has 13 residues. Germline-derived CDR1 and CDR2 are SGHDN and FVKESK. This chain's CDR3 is CASSRGLNEKLFF. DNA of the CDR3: TGTGCCAGCAGCCGAGGGCTTAATGAAAAACTGTTTTTT.

CDR3 sequence reads: CASSLSREGGYTF. CDR3 nucleotide sequence: TGTGCCAGCAGCTTAAGCAGGGAGGGTGGCTACACCTTC. The chain uses TRBV7-9 and TRBJ1-2; the D gene is possibly TRBD1 (5 bases). This CDR3 region has 13 residues. Germline values: CDR1 SEHNR, CDR2 FQNEAQ (reference sequence). The germline V and J ends were trimmed by 2 bases and 7 bases, with 11 bases remaining between them.

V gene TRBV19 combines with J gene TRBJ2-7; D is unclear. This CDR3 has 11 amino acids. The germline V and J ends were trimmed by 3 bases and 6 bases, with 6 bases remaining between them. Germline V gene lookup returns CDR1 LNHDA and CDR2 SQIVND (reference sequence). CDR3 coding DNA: TGTGCCAGTAGTATGAATGGCGAGCAGTACTTC. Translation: CASSMNGEQYF.

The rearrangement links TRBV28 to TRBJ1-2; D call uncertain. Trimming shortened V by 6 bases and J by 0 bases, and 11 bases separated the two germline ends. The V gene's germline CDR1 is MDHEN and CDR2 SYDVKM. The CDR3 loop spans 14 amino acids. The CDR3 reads CASREGLPNYGYTF. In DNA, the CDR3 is TGTGCCAGCAGAGAGGGTCTCCCTAACTATGGCTACACCTTC.

Here the CDR3 DNA reads TGTGCCAGCAGTGGGGACAGCCCGGAAGCTTTCTTT. Amino acid sequence: CASSGDSPEAFF. V usage is TRBV12-3 or TRBV12-4 and J usage is TRBJ1-1; TRBD1 matches 7 bases. Trimming cost V 5 bases and J 8 bases; bases outside gene matches: 5. CDR3 length equals 12 residues.

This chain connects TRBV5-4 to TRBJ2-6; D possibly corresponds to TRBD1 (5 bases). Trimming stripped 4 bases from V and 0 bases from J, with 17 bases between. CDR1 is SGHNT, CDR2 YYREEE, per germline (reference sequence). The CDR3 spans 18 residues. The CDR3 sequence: CASSPKVGASSGANVLTF. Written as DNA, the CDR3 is TGTGCCAGCAGCCCGAAGGTAGGGGCGAGCTCTGGGGCCAACGTCCTGACTTTC.

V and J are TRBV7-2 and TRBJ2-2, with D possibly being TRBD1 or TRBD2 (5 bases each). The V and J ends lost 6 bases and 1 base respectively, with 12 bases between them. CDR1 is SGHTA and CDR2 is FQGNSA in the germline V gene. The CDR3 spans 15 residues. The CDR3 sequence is CASREGSGNTGELFF. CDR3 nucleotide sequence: TGTGCCAGCAGAGAGGGGAGTGGGAACACCGGGGAGCTGTTTTTT.

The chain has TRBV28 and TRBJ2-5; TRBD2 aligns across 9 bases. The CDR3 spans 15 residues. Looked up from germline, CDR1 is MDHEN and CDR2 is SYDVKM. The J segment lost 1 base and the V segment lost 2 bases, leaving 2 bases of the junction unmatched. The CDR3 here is CASSLPSGTQETQYF. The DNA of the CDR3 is TGTGCCAGCAGTTTACCTAGCGGGACCCAAGAGACCCAGTACTTC.

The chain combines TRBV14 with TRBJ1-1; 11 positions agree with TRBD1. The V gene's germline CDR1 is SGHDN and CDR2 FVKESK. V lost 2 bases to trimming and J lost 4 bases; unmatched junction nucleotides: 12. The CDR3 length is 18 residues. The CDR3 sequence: CASSQRKRGQGASTEAFF. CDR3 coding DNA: TGTGCCAGCAGCCAACGAAAAAGAGGACAGGGGGCGAGCACTGAAGCTTTCTTT. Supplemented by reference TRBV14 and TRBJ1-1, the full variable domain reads EAGVTQFPSHSVIEKGQTVTLRCDPISGHDNLYWYRRVMGKEIKFLLHFVKESKQDESGMPNNRFLAERTGGTYSTLKVQPAELEDSGVYFCASSQRKRGQGASTEAFFGQGTRLTVV.

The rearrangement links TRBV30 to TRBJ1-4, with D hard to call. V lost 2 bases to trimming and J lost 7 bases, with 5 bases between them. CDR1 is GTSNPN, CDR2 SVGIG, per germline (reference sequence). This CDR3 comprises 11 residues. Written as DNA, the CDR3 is TGTGCCTGGAGTCTGGGTGAAAAACTGTTTTTT. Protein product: CAWSLGEKLFF.

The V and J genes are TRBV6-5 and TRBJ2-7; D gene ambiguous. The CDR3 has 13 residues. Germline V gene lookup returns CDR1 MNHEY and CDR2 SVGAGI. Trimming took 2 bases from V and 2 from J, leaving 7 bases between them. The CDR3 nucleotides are TGTGCCAGCAGTTACACGCCTACCTACGAGCAGTACTTC. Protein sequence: CASSYTPTYEQYF.

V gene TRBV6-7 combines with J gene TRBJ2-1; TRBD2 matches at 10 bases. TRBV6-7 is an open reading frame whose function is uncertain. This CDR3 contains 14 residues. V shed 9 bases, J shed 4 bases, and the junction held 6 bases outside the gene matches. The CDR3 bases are TGTGCCAGACCAAGCGGGAGGGCATACAATGAGCAGTTCTTC. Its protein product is CARPSGRAYNEQFF.

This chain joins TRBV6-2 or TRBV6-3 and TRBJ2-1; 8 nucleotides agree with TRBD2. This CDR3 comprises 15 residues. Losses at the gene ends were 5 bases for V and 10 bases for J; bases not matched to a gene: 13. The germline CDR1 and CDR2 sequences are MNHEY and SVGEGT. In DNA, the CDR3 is TGTGCCAGCAGTCTCCAGCGGGAGAATGTGCCGGAGCAGTTCTTC. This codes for CASSLQRENVPEQFF.